The clone carrying this T cell receptor beta chain was recorded a few times. The data originate from a study of blood T cell repertoires in COVID-19. Turning to the study itself: Samples came from the United States, Italy and Spain, spanning acute and convalescent COVID-19. The cDNA or gDNA used as material had been derived from T cells, B-cell-depleted T cells, or PBMCs.

Seattle researchers signed up patients amid active infection and tracked them longitudinally. Trimming stripped 5 bases from V and 7 bases from J, with 24 bases between. Germline lookup yields CDR1 SGHNT and CDR2 YENEEA. This CDR3 spans 17 amino acids. Sequencing was performed with immunoSEQ multiplex PCR; in TCRdb, only in-frame clones are kept and a portion is missing. The data contain 350,000 to 400,000 clones, roughly 90% of them singletons. What was sequenced was peripheral blood. The rearrangement links TRBV11-3 to TRBJ2-1, with TRBD2 as a possible D gene (6 bases). This TCR derives from a woman aged 30 to 39 with COVID-19, enrolled during active disease. In nucleotides, the CDR3 is TGTGCCAGCAGCCCCCCCGGAGGGGCGGGAACTAAGAATGAGCAGTTCTTC. This encodes CASSPPGGAGTKNEQFF.